This entry lists 25 T cell receptor beta chains sequenced from one sample in a study of T cell responses to AZD1222 COVID-19 vaccine. Here immunoSEQ multiplex PCR was the method, and the copy in TCRdb shows in-frame clones only, minus some. The sample includes 100,000 or so clones, roughly 90% of them seen just once. The input for sequencing was peripheral blood, taken on day 0 of AZD1222 vaccination. These receptors were collected from an adult in good health.

The genes are TRBV6-6 and TRBJ1-6; 9 positions match TRBD1. J lost 0 bases, V lost 6 bases, and 9 bases had no gene match. Germline V gives CDR1 MNHNY, CDR2 SVGAGI (reference sequence). CDR3 size: 18 residues. The CDR3 spells CASRREGTGSSYNSPLHF. The CDR3 DNA follows: TGTGCCAGCAGACGAGAAGGGACAGGGTCCTCCTATAATTCACCCCTCCACTTT.

This clone was counted only a few times. At one end the junction does not follow the germline gene, possibly because of a read error. The chain recombines TRBV7-2 with TRBJ1-2; 10 nucleotides match TRBD1. This CDR3 is 16 amino acids long. Germline-derived CDR1 and CDR2 are SGHTA and FQGNSA. The CDR3 DNA sequence: TGTGCCAGCGGCTTAAGCTGGGGACAGGGGCTGGGCGGCTACACCTTC. The encoded protein is CASGLSWGQGLGGYTF.

J is TRBJ2-7 and V is TRBV10-3; D is perhaps TRBD1 (5 bases). The germline gives CDR1 ENHRY, CDR2 SYGVKD. Trimming pared 3 bases from V and 4 bases from J, leaving 10 bases between. The CDR3 spans 13 residues. For the CDR3, the DNA is TGTGCCATCAGTGAAGAAAACAGGTACGAGCAGTACTTC. It encodes CAISEENRYEQYF.

This chain links TRBV19 with TRBJ2-3, with 7 bases identical to TRBD2. Trimming took 5 bases from V and 1 from J; bases not matched to a gene: 12. The CDR3 has 17 residues. In germline, CDR1 is LNHDA, CDR2 SQIVND (reference sequence). The CDR3 is CASSLGFPSGRTDTQYF. For the CDR3, the DNA is TGTGCCAGTAGTCTGGGTTTTCCTAGCGGCCGCACAGATACGCAGTATTTT. The full variable domain, rest sourced from reference TRBV19 and TRBJ2-3, is DGGITQSPKYLFRKEGQNVTLSCEQNLNHDAMYWYRQDPGQGLRLIYYSQIVNDFQKGDIAEGYSVSREKKESFPLTVTSAQKNPTAFYLCASSLGFPSGRTDTQYFGPGTRLTVL.

This clone was seen a single time. The chain links TRBV10-1 to TRBJ2-5; a weak D match, TRBD1 (5 bases). Between the trimmed V and J ends, which lost 4 bases and 1 base, there was a span of 7 bases. This CDR3 is 13 amino acids long. Germline V gene data show CDR1 as WNHNN and CDR2 as SYGVQD (reference sequence). CDR3: CASSARAQETQYF. CDR3 in DNA: TGCGCCAGCAGTGCCAGGGCCCAAGAGACCCAGTACTTC.

This chain uses TRBV7-9 with TRBJ1-3; D perhaps matches TRBD1 (5 bases). Trimming stripped 5 bases from V and 4 bases from J, with 12 bases between. Germline CDR1 SEHNR, CDR2 FQNEAQ (reference sequence). The CDR3 covers 14 residues. The CDR3 DNA sequence: TGTGCCAGCAGCCCGGCAGGGAGGGGAAACACCATATATTTT. It translates to CASSPAGRGNTIYF.

The V and J genes are TRBV19 and TRBJ2-3, with no clear D. Per the germline V gene, CDR1 is LNHDA and CDR2 is SQIVND (reference sequence). Trimming cost V 3 bases and J 4 bases, with 14 bases left between them. CDR3 length: 15 amino acids. As DNA, the CDR3 is TGTGCCAGTAGTATGGGTGGGGTAGTCTCAGATACGCAGTATTTT. Translation gives CASSMGGVVSDTQYF.

This clone has only a few counts. The chain recombines TRBV29-1 with TRBJ2-1, with 7 bases fitting TRBD2. Germline V lookup: CDR1 SQVTM, CDR2 ANQGSEA. Trimming took 4 bases from V and 6 from J; bases not matched to a gene: 6. The CDR3 covers 13 residues. CDR3 sequence reads: CSVAGTTGNEQFF. CDR3 DNA: TGCAGCGTTGCTGGGACTACGGGCAATGAGCAGTTCTTC.

This chain links TRBV20-1 with TRBJ1-4; D may be TRBD1 (5 bases). V lost 2 bases to trimming and J lost 10 bases, with 8 bases between them. The CDR3 totals 11 residues. In germline, CDR1 is DFQATT, CDR2 SNEGSKA (reference sequence). CDR3 sequence reads: CSARQGLKLFF. The DNA of the CDR3 is TGCAGTGCTAGACAGGGTCTAAAACTGTTTTTT.

The rearrangement links TRBV5-4 to TRBJ1-1; 10 bases align to TRBD1. This CDR3 region has 15 residues. The V segment lost 4 bases and the J segment 1 base; nucleotides outside the gene matches: 4. The germline V gene encodes CDR1 SGHNT and CDR2 YYREEE (reference sequence). The CDR3 DNA follows: TGTGCCAGCAGCATGGGACAGGGGCCGAACACTGAAGCTTTCTTT. Its translation is CASSMGQGPNTEAFF.

The rearrangement uses TRBV11-2 and TRBJ1-2; tentative D call: TRBD1 (6 bases). Germline V lookup: CDR1 SGHAT, CDR2 FQNNGV. V lost 5 bases to trimming and J lost 7 bases, with 14 bases between them. CDR3 length equals 13 residues. CDR3 loop: CASSLQGWAGYTF. The DNA of the CDR3 is TGTGCCAGCAGCCTACAGGGATGGGCTGGCTACACCTTC.

The chain uses TRBV19 and TRBJ1-2; TRBD1 might be the D (5 bases). The CDR3 runs 16 residues. The V and J ends lost 4 bases and 4 bases respectively, with 19 bases between them. Germline V gene sequence: CDR1 LNHDA, CDR2 SQIVND (reference sequence). The CDR3 region has the DNA TGTGCCAGTAGTACCTCCGGGACGGACCTTATCTATGGCTACACCTTC. Its protein product is CASSTSGTDLIYGYTF.

A few counts support this clone. The V gene is TRBV28, the J gene TRBJ2-7, with a weak D call TRBD1 (6 bases). Germline assignment: CDR1 MDHEN and CDR2 SYDVKM. The ends were cut back, 2 bases at V and 2 bases at J, with 10 bases in the middle. The CDR3 is 14 residues long. The CDR3 region has the DNA TGTGCCAGCAGTTTAGACAGGTCACCCTACGAGCAGTACTTC. This translates into CASSLDRSPYEQYF. The full variable domain, rest sourced from reference TRBV28 and TRBJ2-7, is DVKVTQSSRYLVKRTGEKVFLECVQDMDHENMFWYRQDPGLGLRLIYFSYDVKMKEKGDIPEGYSVSREKKERFSLILESASTNQTSMYLCASSLDRSPYEQYFGPGTRLTVT.

V is TRBV18 and J is TRBJ1-5; D not certain. The V end was cut by 1 base, the J end by 5 bases, with 9 bases between. The CDR3 has 14 residues. The germline CDR1 and CDR2 sequences are KGHSH and LQKENI. The DNA of the CDR3 is TGTGCCAGCTCACCACAGGGAAGTTATCAGCCCCAGCATTTT. Translated: CASSPQGSYQPQHF.

The chain has TRBV6-5 and TRBJ2-2; D uncertain. Germline assignment: CDR1 MNHEY and CDR2 SVGAGI. V was shortened by 5 bases and J by 0 bases, with 10 bases between the two germline ends. The CDR3 totals 15 residues. The CDR3 spells CASSKQSTNTGELFF. The CDR3 DNA sequence: TGTGCCAGCAGTAAGCAGAGTACGAACACCGGGGAGCTGTTTTTT.

The rearrangement joins TRBV19 to TRBJ1-3; the D gene is possibly TRBD1 (6 bases). Trimming stripped 7 bases from V and 0 bases from J, with 13 bases between. The CDR3 loop spans 15 amino acids. In germline, CDR1 is LNHDA, CDR2 SQIVND (reference sequence). CDR3 protein: CASTLGGFSGNTIYF. The CDR3, as DNA: TGTGCCAGTACCCTAGGGGGGTTCTCTGGAAACACCATATATTTT.

This sequence joins TRBV12-5 and TRBJ1-1; 7 bases are a match to TRBD1. Germline CDR1 and CDR2: LGHNT and FRNRAP. The CDR3 is made up of 16 amino acids. Trimming took 6 bases from V and 4 from J; bases not matched to a gene: 14. CDR3 region: CASGTIRDSGLTEAFF. As DNA, the CDR3 is TGTGCTAGTGGAACTATCCGGGACAGCGGTCTCACTGAAGCTTTCTTT.

The V call is TRBV7-2, the J call TRBJ2-3, with D perhaps given as TRBD1 or TRBD2 (5 bases each). The CDR3 length is 16 residues. Trimming removed 5 bases at V and 6 bases at J, with 21 bases between. Germline V gene data show CDR1 as SGHTA and CDR2 as FQGNSA. The CDR3 DNA reads as TGTGCCAGCAGCGTAAATCCAGGGTCGAGGGTGGATACGCAGTATTTT. It encodes CASSVNPGSRVDTQYF.

As concerns this clone: Distinct nucleotide sequences in the sample also encode this CDR3. The chain links TRBV7-6 to TRBJ2-1; a weak D match, TRBD2 (6 bases). The length of the CDR3 is 16 residues. The ends were cut back, 3 bases at V and 0 bases at J, with 12 bases in the middle. CDR1 and CDR2 from the germline V gene are SGHVS and FNYEAQ. CDR3 in DNA: TGTGCCAGCAGCTTTCTGGGCGGGACCTCCTACAATGAGCAGTTCTTC. It is translated as CASSFLGGTSYNEQFF.

This clone was seen more than once but under ten times. The chain employs TRBV2 and TRBJ1-1, with a tentative D call TRBD1 (6 bases). V lost 6 bases and J 3 bases, leaving 20 bases between the germline ends. Germline CDR1 is SNHLY and CDR2 is FYNNEI. The CDR3 totals 16 residues. DNA of the CDR3: TGTGCCAGCAGGCCCGTAACAAGGGGGAGGGACACTGAAGCTTTCTTT. This sequence encodes CASRPVTRGRDTEAFF.

V and J are TRBV5-4 and TRBJ1-2; 12 nucleotides match TRBD1. J lost 8 bases, V lost 5 bases, and 10 bases had no gene match. Germline lookup yields CDR1 SGHNT and CDR2 YYREEE (reference sequence). This CDR3 has 15 residues. Here the CDR3 reads CASSYVGQGARGYTF. Written as DNA, the CDR3 is TGTGCCAGCAGTTATGTGGGACAGGGGGCTCGCGGCTACACCTTC.

J is TRBJ1-2 and V is TRBV6-5; D uncertain. The CDR3 covers 13 residues. The V and J ends lost 5 bases and 1 base respectively, with 8 bases between them. CDR1 MNHEY and CDR2 SVGAGI come from the germline V gene. Here the CDR3 reads CASSPLINYGYTF. DNA of the CDR3: TGTGCCAGCAGTCCTTTGATTAACTATGGCTACACCTTC.

The chain carries TRBV3-1 (or the pseudogene TRBV3-2) and TRBJ2-5, with 10 bases identical to TRBD2. V shed 1 base and J 1 base; nucleotides not matched to a gene: 6. The CDR3 contains 17 residues. Germline assignment: CDR1 LGHDT and CDR2 YNNKEL (reference sequence). The CDR3 protein is CASSQAGTSASQETQYF. Written as DNA, the CDR3 is TGTGCCAGCAGCCAAGCCGGGACTAGCGCAAGCCAAGAGACCCAGTACTTC.

The gene calls are TRBV3-1 (or the pseudogene TRBV3-2) and TRBJ1-3; a weak D match, TRBD1 (5 bases). V was shortened by 4 bases and J by 5 bases, with 9 bases between the two germline ends. The CDR3 extends over 13 amino acids. The germline V gene encodes CDR1 LGHDT and CDR2 YNNKEL (reference sequence). The CDR3 DNA reads as TGTGCCAGCAGCCCGGGGGGTCGAAACACCATATATTTT. Protein sequence: CASSPGGRNTIYF.

The chain links TRBV25-1 to TRBJ1-2, with a weak D call TRBD1 (5 bases). The germline V gene has CDR1 MGHDK and CDR2 SYGVNS. Deletions cut 2 bases from V and 5 bases from J, with 12 bases between. The CDR3 consists of 14 residues. The CDR3 region has the DNA TGTGCCAGCAGTGAAAGACAGCTGCAATATGGCTACACCTTC. Its translation: CASSERQLQYGYTF.